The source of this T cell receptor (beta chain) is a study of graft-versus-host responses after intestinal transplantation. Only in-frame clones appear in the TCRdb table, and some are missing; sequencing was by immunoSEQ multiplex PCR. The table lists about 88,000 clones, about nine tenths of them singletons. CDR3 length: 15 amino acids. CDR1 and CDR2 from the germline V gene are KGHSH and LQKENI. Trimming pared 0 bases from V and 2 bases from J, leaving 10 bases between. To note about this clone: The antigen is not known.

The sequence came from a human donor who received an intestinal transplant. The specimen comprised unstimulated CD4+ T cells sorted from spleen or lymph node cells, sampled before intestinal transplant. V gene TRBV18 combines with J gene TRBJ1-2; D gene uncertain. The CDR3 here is CASSPPFGRNYGYTF. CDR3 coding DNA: TGTGCCAGCTCACCACCTTTCGGGCGGAACTATGGCTACACCTTC.